This TCR beta chain was observed in a study of blood T cells in healthy people across ages. The CDR3 sequence is 14 residues long. V lost 5 bases and J 0 bases, leaving 11 bases between the germline ends. Through a sample-barcoded 5' primer and a J-beta primer mix, a second PCR was run for roughly 6 to 12 cycles. TCRdb reprocessed the 5' RACE reads via MiXCR and lists one record per CDR3 protein. This table holds just under 550,000 distinct CDR3 sequences, about 25% found once. These data also featured in a second study, about T cells of mothers and their children.

The chain combines TRBV12-3 or TRBV12-4 with TRBJ2-7; D is uncertain. Material for sequencing was blood. The receptor was isolated from a boy younger than 18 in good health. CDR3 residues: CASSARTHSYEQYF. DNA for the CDR3: TGTGCCAGCAGTGCCCGGACGCACTCCTACGAGCAGTACTTC.